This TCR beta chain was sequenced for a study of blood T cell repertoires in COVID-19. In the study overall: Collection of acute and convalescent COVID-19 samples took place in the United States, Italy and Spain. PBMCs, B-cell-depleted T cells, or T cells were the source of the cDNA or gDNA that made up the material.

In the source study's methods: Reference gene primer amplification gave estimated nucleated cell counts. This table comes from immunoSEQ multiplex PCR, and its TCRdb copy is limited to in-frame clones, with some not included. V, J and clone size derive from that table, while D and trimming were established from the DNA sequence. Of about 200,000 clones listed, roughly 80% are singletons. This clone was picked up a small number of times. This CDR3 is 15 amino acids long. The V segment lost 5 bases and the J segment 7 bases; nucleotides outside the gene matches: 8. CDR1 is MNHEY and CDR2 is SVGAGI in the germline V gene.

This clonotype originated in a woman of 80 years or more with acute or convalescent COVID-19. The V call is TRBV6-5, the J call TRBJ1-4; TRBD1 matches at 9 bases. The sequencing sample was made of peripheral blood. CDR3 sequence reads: CASSQNTGGGEKLFF. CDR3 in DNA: TGTGCCAGCAGTCAAAACACAGGGGGCGGTGAAAAACTGTTTTTT.